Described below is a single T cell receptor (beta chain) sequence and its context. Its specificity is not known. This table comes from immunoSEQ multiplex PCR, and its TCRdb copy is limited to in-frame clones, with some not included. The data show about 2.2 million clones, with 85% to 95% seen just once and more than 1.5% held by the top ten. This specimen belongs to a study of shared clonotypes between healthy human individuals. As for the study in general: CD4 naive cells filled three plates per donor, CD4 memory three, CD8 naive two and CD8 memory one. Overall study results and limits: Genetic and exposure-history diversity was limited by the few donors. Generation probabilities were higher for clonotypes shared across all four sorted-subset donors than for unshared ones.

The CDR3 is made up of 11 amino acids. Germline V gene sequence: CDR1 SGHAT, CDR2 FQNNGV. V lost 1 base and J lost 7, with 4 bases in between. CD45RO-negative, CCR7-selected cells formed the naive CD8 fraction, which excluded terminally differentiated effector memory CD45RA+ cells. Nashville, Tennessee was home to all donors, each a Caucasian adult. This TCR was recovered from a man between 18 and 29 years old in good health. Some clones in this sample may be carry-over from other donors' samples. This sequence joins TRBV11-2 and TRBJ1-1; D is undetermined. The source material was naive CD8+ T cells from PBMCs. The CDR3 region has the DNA TGTGCCAGCAGCTTAGTCGGTGAAGCTTTCTTT. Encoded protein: CASSLVGEAFF. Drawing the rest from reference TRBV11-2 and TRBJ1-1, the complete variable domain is EAGVAQSPRYKIIEKRQSVAFWCNPISGHATLYWYQQILGQGPKLLIQFQNNGVVDDSQLPKDRFSAERLKGVDSTLKIQPAKLEDSAVYLCASSLVGEAFFGQGTRLTVV.